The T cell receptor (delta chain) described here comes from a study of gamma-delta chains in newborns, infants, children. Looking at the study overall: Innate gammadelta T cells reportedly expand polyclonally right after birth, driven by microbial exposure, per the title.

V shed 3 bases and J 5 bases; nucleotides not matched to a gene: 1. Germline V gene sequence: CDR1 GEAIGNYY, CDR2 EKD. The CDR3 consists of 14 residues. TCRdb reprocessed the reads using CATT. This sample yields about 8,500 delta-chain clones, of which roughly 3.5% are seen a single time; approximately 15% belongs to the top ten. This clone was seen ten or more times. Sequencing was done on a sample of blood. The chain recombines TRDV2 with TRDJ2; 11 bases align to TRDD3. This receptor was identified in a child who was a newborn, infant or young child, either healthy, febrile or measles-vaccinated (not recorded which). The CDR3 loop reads CACDYWGITAQLFF. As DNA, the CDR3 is TGTGCCTGTGACTACTGGGGGATAACAGCACAACTCTTCTTT.